This T cell receptor (beta chain) was observed in a study of post-analysis software for immune sequencing data (dated by TCRdb to between 2014 and 2016). For the wider study: Relapsing-remitting, secondary progressive and progressive-relapsing multiple sclerosis were recorded as disease courses, and subtype annotation was lacking for some patients. The patient repertoires were compared against around eleven previously published healthy control repertoires obtained from donors aged about 6 to 28 years. A subset of samples was prepared in parallel using single-end sample barcoding, then pooled and co-amplified after Illumina adapter ligation.

Preparation of the library involved PCR. The sequencer was an Illumina HiSeq 2500. Unique molecular identifiers were incorporated into TCR beta cDNA libraries to reduce PCR and sequencing biases. Every 1 to 10 million input T cells yielded about 500,000 cDNA molecules, meaning each molecule approximated one T cell. The same protocol used for the earlier healthy control dataset was applied to prepare and sequence the patient libraries. Within a given batch, samples were prepared together, multiplexed and sequenced on the same HiSeq lane. The authors' analysis ran thus. MIGEC handled the raw barcoded reads, throwing out single-read molecular identifier groups before consensus assembly and CDR3 extraction. VDJtools was used for post-analysis of the clonotype tables, with diversity normalized by down-sampling every dataset to the smallest sample size. To correct batch-related cross-sample contamination, repertoire overlap clustering matched CDR3 amino acid sequences but not nucleotide sequences. TCRdb reprocessing: public reads trimmed at Q25 with fastp, clones called with MiXCR, in-frame beta chains kept. Each record represents a unique CDR3 protein, reported with the most common genes and DNA among its rows. Here the V and J calls rest on TCRdb's processing, not on the authors' analysis. In this sample the table shows around 770,000 distinct CDR3 sequences, roughly 50% of which occur a single time. Jointly, the top ten make up 4.9% of the sample.

This clonotype was recorded a few times. The specificity of this receptor is unknown. One base away there is no much larger clone; base qualities are not given. Broad study findings and their caveats: Strong co-clustering of samples prepared in the same batch was shown by direct clustering with F measure, prompting a batch-effect correction. The multiple sclerosis patient group was slightly younger than the control group. Significantly higher frequencies in patients than in controls were found for five TRBV segments, including TRBV5-6, TRBV5-1 and TRBV20-1. Multiple sclerosis patients had significantly lower normalized Chao1 diversity than controls, a result that suggests substantial peripheral T-cell clonal expansion.

TCR beta repertoires were profiled from peripheral blood of under 15 young patients with multiple sclerosis to demonstrate the VDJtools post-analysis software. The multiple sclerosis patients were children and adolescents ranging in age from about 6 to 17 years. For CDR1 and CDR2, the germline V gene lists SQVTM and ANQGSEA. Measured from the cysteine to the phenylalanine, the CDR3 is 14 residues long. Of the read, only the CDR3 DNA is kept; its 42 bases are in frame from base 1. V lost 8 bases and J lost 1 base; the stretch between them is 16 bases long. Sequenced input: blood. This sequence uses TRBV29-1 and TRBJ2-3; the D gene cannot be resolved beyond TRBD1 or TRBD2, each matching 5 bases. The TCR sequence derives from a girl between 5 and 17 years old with multiple sclerosis. This receptor has the CDR3 CSTVSWDGTDTQYF. The nucleotides are TGCAGCACCGTCTCCTGGGACGGCACAGATACGCAGTATTTT.